This T cell receptor beta chain was identified in a study of blood T cell repertoires in COVID-19. The germline V and J ends were trimmed by 6 bases and 2 bases, with 13 bases remaining between them. CDR1 is MNHEY and CDR2 is SVGAGI in the germline V gene. CDR3 length: 14 residues. This table comes from immunoSEQ multiplex PCR, and its TCRdb copy is limited to in-frame clones, with some not included. The table has about 230,000 clones, 80% to 90% seen once; the top ten hold 9.5% to 13%. The sequence came from a man aged 45 to 65 with COVID-19, enrolled during active disease. The V gene is TRBV6-5, the J gene TRBJ1-2; perhaps TRBD1 as D (6 bases). The sequencing input was peripheral blood. The CDR3 region has the DNA TGTGCCAGCAGCTTCTCAACAGGGAACTATGGCTACACCTTC. Translated, it gives CASSFSTGNYGYTF.